Shown below are 3 T cell receptor beta chains from a single sample sequenced in a study of blood T cell repertoires in COVID-19. Method: immunoSEQ multiplex PCR; TCRdb's copy keeps in-frame clones and lacks some. Here the sample spans about 210,000 clones, roughly 77% being singletons. The sample was PBMCs or T cells enriched from blood (not recorded which). The receptor set was obtained from a man aged 35 to 55 who had recovered from COVID-19.

This clone has a handful of counts. The chain employs TRBV5-1 and TRBJ2-7, with TRBD1 as a possible D gene (6 bases). V was shortened by 1 base and J by 4 bases, with 9 bases between the two germline ends. This CDR3 contains 13 residues. Germline V CDR1 and CDR2: SGHRS, YFSETQ. The CDR3 DNA is TGCGCCAGCAGCTTGAGGACAGCTTACGAGCAGTACTTC. Protein: CASSLRTAYEQYF.

This chain joins TRBV5-4 and TRBJ1-2, with no clear D. With 0 bases removed from V and 4 bases from J, the gap between germline ends came to 7 bases. The CDR3 covers 13 residues. The germline V gene has CDR1 SGHNT and CDR2 YYREEE (reference sequence). The CDR3 loop is CASSLGGLYGYTF. The CDR3 nucleotides are TGTGCCAGCAGCTTGGGAGGGCTCTATGGCTACACCTTC.

This sequence joins TRBV19 and TRBJ1-2, with 9 positions matching TRBD1. The junction had 12 bases not matched to a gene; V was cut back by 3 bases and J by 7 bases. The germline V gene has CDR1 LNHDA and CDR2 SQIVND (reference sequence). The CDR3 has 16 amino acids. The CDR3 nucleotides are TGTGCCAGTAGTATCACACAGGGGGCGACGGCGGTTGGCTACACCTTC. It yields the protein CASSITQGATAVGYTF.